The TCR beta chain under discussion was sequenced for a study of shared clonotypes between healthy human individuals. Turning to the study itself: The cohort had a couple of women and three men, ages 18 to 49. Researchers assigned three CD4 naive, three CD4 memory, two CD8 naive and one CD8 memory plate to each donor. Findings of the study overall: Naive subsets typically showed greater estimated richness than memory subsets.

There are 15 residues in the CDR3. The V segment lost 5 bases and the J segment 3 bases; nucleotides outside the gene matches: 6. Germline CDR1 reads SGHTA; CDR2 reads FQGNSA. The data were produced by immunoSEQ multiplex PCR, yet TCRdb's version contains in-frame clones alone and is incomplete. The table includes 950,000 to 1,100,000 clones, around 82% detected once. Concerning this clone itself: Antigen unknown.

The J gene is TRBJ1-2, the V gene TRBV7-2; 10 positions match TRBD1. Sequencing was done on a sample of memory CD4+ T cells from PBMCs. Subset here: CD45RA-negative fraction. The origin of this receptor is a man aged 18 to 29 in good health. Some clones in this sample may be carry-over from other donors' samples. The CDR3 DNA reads TGTGCCAGCAGCACTGGGACAGGGGCTGACTATGGCTACACCTTC. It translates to CASSTGTGADYGYTF.